This record covers a single TCR beta chain. Its antigen is as yet unknown. This sample was taken from a study of T cell responses to AZD1222 COVID-19 vaccine. Study findings and constraints: The donor group comprised mostly white British people and more females; the analysis possibly underestimated clonal diversity. Close to half of spike-specific TCRs reportedly recognize unmutated variant regions.

Trimming stripped 4 bases from V and 10 bases from J, with 13 bases between. The V gene's germline CDR1 is SGHRS and CDR2 YFSETQ. The CDR3 is 12 residues long. Second-dose schedules of about 4 or about 12 weeks were combined. TCRdb's table, derived via immunoSEQ multiplex PCR, lists solely in-frame clones and lacks some. The sample consists of 75,000 or so clones, around 93% of them appearing once. The material sequenced was peripheral blood, taken 28 days after the second AZD1222 dose. This rearrangement joins TRBV5-1 to TRBJ2-3; the D gene could be TRBD1 or TRBD2 (5 bases each). The TCR comes from an adult who received the AZD1222 COVID-19 vaccine. This chain's CDR3 is CASSRDLGAQYF. The CDR3 DNA reads as TGCGCCAGCAGCCGGGACCTGGGCGCGCAGTATTTT.